This T cell receptor beta chain was captured in a study of T-cell reconstitution after alpha-beta-depleted transplantation in children. This sample's TCRbeta library carried unique molecular identifier barcodes. TCRdb independently ran MiXCR on the PCR reads; one entry per CDR3 protein. The sample holds some 50,000 distinct CDR3 sequences, about 10% seen once. This clonotype was recorded many times. No antigen is known for it. Study-level results: From surviving recipient T cells and thymic progenitors came the high day-60 TCRbeta diversity observed in some patients. One year post-transplant, T-cell counts and diversity were largely derived from T cells produced anew. Expanded graft clones numbering several hundred reportedly gave rise to alpha-beta T cells about two months after transplant.

Germline CDR1 is SGHAT and CDR2 is FQNNGV. This CDR3 spans 13 amino acids. The V end lost 2 bases, the J end lost 4 bases, and 3 bases lay between the germline ends. The starting material was PBMCs, mostly from graft donor cells, obtained 60 days after TCRalphabeta/CD19-depleted stem cell transplant. The V gene is TRBV11-2, the J gene TRBJ2-6, with no clear D. The TCR comes from a male patient aged 2-9 years who had a stem cell transplant for chronic granulomatous disease, so the T cells may come from the graft donor. CDR3 region: CASSLYGANVLTF. The CDR3 nucleotides read TGTGCCAGCAGCTTATACGGGGCCAACGTCCTGACTTTC.